These 20 T cell receptor beta chains came from one sample sequenced in a study of ipilimumab plus nivolumab after autologous stem cell transplantation. The table came from immunoSEQ multiplex PCR; TCRdb's copy has only in-frame clones and leaves some out. The sample has 15,000 to 20,000 clones; around four fifths are singletons. The input for sequencing was PBMCs, taken in a trial of ipilimumab plus nivolumab as post-transplant consolidation. These receptors were collected from a male donor with diffuse large B-cell lymphoma.

This clone was seen a handful of times. The chain couples TRBV27 to TRBJ2-5, with D perhaps TRBD1 (6 bases). The CDR3 spans 13 residues. The ends were cut back, 6 bases at V and 5 bases at J, with 13 bases in the middle. Germline CDR1 MNHEY, CDR2 SMNVEV (reference sequence). In nucleotides, the CDR3 is TGTGCCAGCAGCCCCCCAGGGGCGGAGACCCAGTACTTC. It specifies CASSPPGAETQYF.

This clone was seen a few times. V and J are TRBV14 and TRBJ2-2; D is possibly TRBD1 (6 bases). The CDR3 covers 18 residues. V lost 4 bases to trimming and J lost 2 bases, with 20 bases between them. Germline V gives CDR1 SGHDN, CDR2 FVKESK. CDR3 protein: CASSLTGLNLFNTGELFF. Here the CDR3 DNA reads TGTGCCAGCAGCCTTACAGGGCTCAACCTCTTTAACACCGGGGAGCTGTTTTTT.

This chain joins TRBV27 and TRBJ1-2; a possible D gene is TRBD1 (6 bases). V dropped 6 bases and J dropped 4 bases, with 9 bases sitting between them. This CDR3 region has 12 residues. Germline V gene sequence: CDR1 MNHEY, CDR2 SMNVEV (reference sequence). This CDR3 is CASSEQGYGYTF. CDR3 DNA sequence: TGTGCCAGCAGCGAACAGGGCTATGGCTACACCTTC.

The rearrangement uses TRBV4-1 and TRBJ1-2; D remains ambiguous. V dropped 0 bases and J dropped 4 bases, with 12 bases sitting between them. The germline gives CDR1 MGHRA, CDR2 YSYEKL. The CDR3 has 15 amino acids. DNA for the CDR3: TGCGCCAGCAGCCAAGATCCGCACGGTGGCTATGGCTACACCTTC. Translated: CASSQDPHGGYGYTF.

The chain is built from TRBV11-2 and TRBJ1-1; D may be TRBD1 (6 bases). Germline V lookup: CDR1 SGHAT, CDR2 FQNNGV. With 5 bases removed from V and 4 bases from J, the gap between germline ends came to 17 bases. The CDR3 spans 15 residues. The CDR3 DNA reads as TGTGCCAGCAGCACCCTACAGGGCGGGGGCACTGAAGCTTTCTTT. This gives the protein CASSTLQGGGTEAFF.

The chain employs TRBV6-4 and TRBJ1-2, with D maybe TRBD1 (6 bases). Germline V gene lookup returns CDR1 MRHNA and CDR2 SNTAGT. The V end lost 5 bases, the J end lost 4 bases, and 14 bases lay between the germline ends. The CDR3 spans 14 residues. The DNA of the CDR3 is TGTGCCAGCAGTCAGTCGACAGGCATCTATGGCTACACCTTC. It encodes CASSQSTGIYGYTF.

This clone has just a few counts. The rearrangement joins TRBV27 to TRBJ1-6, with TRBD1 identical over 9 bases. This CDR3 spans 14 amino acids. Trimming took 7 bases from V and 9 from J; bases not matched to a gene: 7. Per the germline V gene, CDR1 is MNHEY and CDR2 is SMNVEV (reference sequence). This CDR3 is CASTAGTGISPLHF. CDR3 coding DNA: TGTGCCAGCACCGCCGGGACAGGGATTTCACCCCTCCACTTT.

As regards this clone: The sample has other DNA sequences that encode this CDR3 too. The rearrangement joins TRBV9 to TRBJ1-1, with unresolved D. V was trimmed by 4 bases and J by 11 bases, leaving 24 bases between them. The CDR3 spans 15 residues. Germline assignment: CDR1 SGDLS and CDR2 YYNGEE. The CDR3 coding sequence is TGTGCCAGCAGCCCACACACGGTAGGTGTATCGGAGGCTTTCTTT. Encoded protein: CASSPHTVGVSEAFF.

The chain links TRBV4-2 to TRBJ2-7; TRBD1 might be the D (6 bases). The length of the CDR3 is 15 residues. V lost 4 bases and J lost 7, with 20 bases in between. CDR1 is LGHNA and CDR2 is YNFKEQ in the germline V gene. The CDR3 DNA reads TGTGCCAGCAGCCTCGGGGCCATCGGGCAGGGGGAGCAGTACTTC. This encodes CASSLGAIGQGEQYF.

The rearrangement uses TRBV9 and TRBJ1-5; D ambiguous. Germline V gives CDR1 SGDLS, CDR2 YYNGEE. CDR3 length equals 13 residues. V was trimmed by 3 bases and J by 2 bases, leaving 6 bases between them. CDR3 amino acids: CASSAWGNQPQHF. In nucleotides, the CDR3 is TGTGCCAGCAGCGCTTGGGGCAATCAGCCCCAGCATTTT.

The V gene is TRBV18, the J gene TRBJ1-5; 7 positions agree with TRBD1. The V and J ends lost 6 bases and 5 bases, in that order; junction bases with no gene match: 4. Per germline, CDR1 KGHSH and CDR2 LQKENI. The CDR3 has 13 residues. The chain's CDR3 is CASSRDSYQPQHF. In DNA, the CDR3 is TGTGCCAGCTCCAGGGACAGTTATCAGCCCCAGCATTTT.

This chain links TRBV6-1 with TRBJ1-1; possible D gene TRBD1, 5 bases. This CDR3 comprises 13 residues. In germline, CDR1 is MNHNS, CDR2 SASEGT. V was cut by 4 bases and J by 7 bases, with 13 bases left in between. The CDR3 coding sequence is TGTGCCAGCAGTGCAGGGACCGCAGGTGAAGCTTTCTTT. This gives the protein CASSAGTAGEAFF.

The rearrangement links TRBV5-6 to TRBJ2-5; no reliable D call. The tail of the sequence fits TRBJ2-7 better, so the J call may be wrong. The CDR3 has 14 amino acids. The germline CDR1 and CDR2 sequences are SGHDT and YYEEEE. CDR3 DNA: TGTGCCAGCAGCCCGATTCCAGACGGTTACGAGCAGTACTTC. Its protein is CASSPIPDGYEQYF.

This clone turned up a few times. The chain joins TRBV19 to TRBJ1-5, with D unresolved. The CDR3 consists of 15 residues. Trimming cost V 7 bases and J 5 bases, with 18 bases left between them. Per the germline V gene, CDR1 is LNHDA and CDR2 is SQIVND (reference sequence). The CDR3, as DNA: TGTGCCAGTAAGGTACTGGTAATGTCCGATCAGCCCCAGCATTTT. Protein product: CASKVLVMSDQPQHF.

By share of the sample, this clone is medium-sized (0.01 to 0.1%). This rearrangement joins TRBV4-2 to TRBJ1-3; D is possibly TRBD1 (5 bases). Trimming removed 3 bases at V and 4 bases at J, with 10 bases between. Germline V CDR1 and CDR2: LGHNA, YNFKEQ. This CDR3 comprises 14 residues. CDR3 DNA: TGTGCCAGCAGCCAGTCCCCAGGGGGAAACACCATATATTTT. Translating it yields CASSQSPGGNTIYF.

This clone occurred a few times. The chain employs TRBV5-1 and TRBJ1-1, with 8 bases that match TRBD1. V trimming: 4 bases; J trimming: 5 bases; junction bases outside the gene matches: 7. The germline CDR1 and CDR2 sequences are SGHRS and YFSETQ. There are 14 residues in the CDR3. The DNA for the CDR3 is TGCGCCAGCAGCCAGGGGGCATTTGGGACTGAAGCTTTCTTT. Amino acid sequence: CASSQGAFGTEAFF. The full variable domain, rest sourced from reference TRBV5-1 and TRBJ1-1, is KAGVTQTPRYLIKTRGQQVTLSCSPISGHRSVSWYQQTPGQGLQFLFEYFSETQRNKGNFPGRFSGRQFSNSRSEMNVSTLELGDSALYLCASSQGAFGTEAFFGQGTRLTVV.

This rearrangement joins TRBV11-3 to TRBJ1-2, with no clear D. V lost 1 base and J 4 bases, leaving 13 bases between the germline ends. The CDR3 loop spans 15 amino acids. Germline CDR1 is SGHNT and CDR2 is YENEEA. CDR3 region: CASSLGARESYGYTF. As DNA, the CDR3 is TGTGCCAGCAGCTTAGGGGCGAGGGAGTCCTATGGCTACACCTTC.

The J gene is TRBJ1-2, the V gene TRBV6-1; 7 nucleotides line up with TRBD1. Germline V gene lookup returns CDR1 MNHNS and CDR2 SASEGT. The CDR3 is 14 residues long. J lost 8 bases, V lost 2 bases, and 8 bases had no gene match. The CDR3 sequence: CASSETGASGGYTF. CDR3 DNA sequence: TGTGCCAGCAGTGAAACAGGGGCTTCGGGCGGCTACACCTTC.

This clone was seen a few times. The rearrangement uses TRBV11-2 and TRBJ1-6; D perhaps matches TRBD1 (5 bases). The CDR3 is made up of 14 amino acids. Trimming took 2 bases from V and 6 from J, leaving 8 bases between them. Germline V CDR1 and CDR2: SGHAT, FQNNGV. The CDR3 is CASSLSRANSPLHF. The CDR3 DNA reads as TGTGCCAGCAGCTTATCCAGGGCTAATTCACCCCTCCACTTT.

J is TRBJ2-3 and V is TRBV7-9; 12 bases fit TRBD2. In germline, CDR1 is SEHNR, CDR2 FQNEAQ (reference sequence). The length of the CDR3 is 16 residues. Unmatched junction bases numbered 14, after V lost 5 bases and J lost 11 bases. The chain's CDR3 is CASSIPSGGAGREQYF. The CDR3 nucleotides read TGTGCCAGCAGCATCCCTAGCGGGGGGGCTGGACGTGAGCAGTATTTT. The full variable domain, completed using reference TRBV7-9 and TRBJ2-3, is DTGVSQNPRHKITKRGQNVTFRCDPISEHNRLYWYRQTLGQGPEFLTYFQNEAQLEKSRLLSDRFSAERPKGSFSTLEIQRTEQGDSAMYLCASSIPSGGAGREQYFGPGTRLTVL.